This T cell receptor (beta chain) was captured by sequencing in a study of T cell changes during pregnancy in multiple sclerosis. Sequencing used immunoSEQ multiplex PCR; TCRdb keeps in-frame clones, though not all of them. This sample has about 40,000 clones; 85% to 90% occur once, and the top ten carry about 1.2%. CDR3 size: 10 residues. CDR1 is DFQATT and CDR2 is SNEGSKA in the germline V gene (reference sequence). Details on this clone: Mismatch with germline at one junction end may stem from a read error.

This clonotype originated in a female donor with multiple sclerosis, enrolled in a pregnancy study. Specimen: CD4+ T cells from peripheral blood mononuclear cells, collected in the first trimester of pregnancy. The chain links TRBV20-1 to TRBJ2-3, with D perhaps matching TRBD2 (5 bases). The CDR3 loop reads CSRGGDTQYF. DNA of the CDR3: TGTTCCCGAGGAGGAGATACGCAGTATTTT.